The rows below give T cell receptor beta chains drawn from one sample of a study of T cell repertoires in cytomegalovirus infection. One entry per CDR3 protein results from TCRdb running MiXCR on the reads. The sample consists of approximately 630,000 distinct CDR3 sequences, roughly 26% of them appearing once. Sequenced: CD8+ T cells from PBMCs. The receptor set was obtained from a human donor in good health (CMV status not recorded). Some clones in this sample may be carry-over from other donors' samples. CDR3s include the opening cysteine and the closing phenylalanine or tryptophan. The D gene is left open where the match is weak. Size tells how often a clone was seen (once, few, many) or the class of an expanded clone, and some rows leave it out.

TRBV4-2,.,TRBJ1-1,many,14,CASSQPDWNTEAFF,TGTGCCAGCAGCCAACCAGACTGGAACACTGAAGCTTTCTTT
TRBV29-1,.,TRBJ2-7,few,12,CSVVDRFYEQYF,TGCAGCGTTGTTGACAGGTTCTACGAGCAGTACTTC
TRBV27,.,TRBJ2-4,few,16,CASSSKSGLAKNIQYF,TGTGCCAGCAGTTCAAAGTCGGGGCTAGCCAAAAACATTCAGTACTTC
TRBV28,.,TRBJ2-7,.,13,CASSLVSTYEQYF,TGTGCCAGCAGTTTAGTCAGCACCTACGAGCAGTACTTC
TRBV2,TRBD2,TRBJ2-5,.,16,CASSVVAGARQETQYF,TGTGCCAGCAGTGTAGTAGCGGGGGCCCGACAAGAGACCCAGTACTTC
TRBV7-2,TRBD1,TRBJ2-5,many,14,CASRLQGLEETQYF,TGTGCCAGCAGGCTACAGGGGTTGGAGGAGACCCAGTACTTC
TRBV28,.,TRBJ1-5,few,12,CASREWTQPQHF,TGTGCCAGCCGGGAGTGGACTCAGCCCCAGCATTTT
TRBV15,TRBD1,TRBJ1-3,few,16,CATSKGTGTSGNTIYF,TGTGCCACCAGCAAGGGGACAGGGACGTCTGGAAACACCATATATTTT
TRBV28,TRBD2,TRBJ2-7,.,15,CASSPRLAGDYEQYF,TGTGCCAGCAGTCCCAGACTAGCGGGGGATTACGAGCAGTACTTC
TRBV7-9,.,TRBJ2-1,.,14,CASSLGLRGWEQFF,TGTGCCAGCAGCTTAGGGCTCAGGGGTTGGGAGCAGTTCTTC
TRBV10-3,TRBD1,TRBJ2-2,.,13,CAIRTGGYGELFF,TGTGCCATCAGAACAGGGGGTTACGGGGAGCTGTTTTTT
TRBV19,TRBD1,TRBJ1-1,.,15,CASSVWGQMNTEAFF,TGTGCCAGTAGTGTTTGGGGACAGATGAACACTGAAGCTTTCTTT
TRBV6-2/TRBV6-3,.,TRBJ2-1,.,18,CASSYWGQPAGSNNEQFF,TGTGCCAGCAGTTATTGGGGCCAACCAGCCGGGAGCAACAATGAGCAGTTCTTC
TRBV7-9,.,TRBJ1-6,.,11,CASSLGTPLHF,TGTGCCAGCAGCTTAGGCACACCCCTCCACTTT
TRBV7-9,.,TRBJ1-5,many,13,CASSLRTDQPQHF,TGTGCCAGCAGCCTACGAACCGATCAGCCCCAGCATTTT
TRBV5-6,.,TRBJ2-5,few,20,CASRPKISGRRLFVEETQYF,TGTGCCAGCAGACCAAAGATCTCAGGGAGAAGGTTGTTTGTAGAAGAGACCCAGTACTTC
TRBV7-9,TRBD2,TRBJ2-1,.,20,CASSPQPGQAISGGAWEQFF,TGTGCCAGCAGCCCTCAACCGGGACAGGCGATTAGCGGGGGGGCCTGGGAGCAGTTCTTC
TRBV27,TRBD2,TRBJ2-3,few,15,CASSPGGGSPDTQYF,TGTGCCAGCAGTCCGGGCGGGGGGAGCCCGGATACGCAGTATTTT
TRBV7-2,.,TRBJ1-1,many,16,CASSPYPQGFDTEAFF,TGTGCCAGCAGCCCATACCCACAGGGTTTCGACACTGAAGCTTTCTTT
TRBV28,.,TRBJ2-1,many,15,CASSYKRAIYNEQFF,TGTGCCAGCAGTTATAAGCGGGCGATCTACAATGAGCAGTTCTTC
TRBV7-2,TRBD2,TRBJ2-5,many,16,CASSFGLAGSGETQYF,TGTGCCAGCAGCTTTGGACTAGCGGGATCGGGCGAGACCCAGTACTTC
TRBV20-1,TRBD2,TRBJ2-3,.,17,CSARVPRLSGISDTQYF,TGCAGTGCTAGAGTCCCCCGTCTAAGCGGGATATCAGATACGCAGTATTTT
TRBV20-1,.,TRBJ2-7,.,14,CSAPQENSFYEQYF,TGCAGTGCTCCCCAGGAGAACAGTTTCTACGAGCAGTACTTC
TRBV9,.,TRBJ1-4,few,15,CASTVVPGHNEKLFF,TGTGCCAGCACCGTAGTGCCAGGGCATAATGAAAAACTGTTTTTT
TRBV29-1,.,TRBJ2-5,few,15,CSVDKLSSQGRAQYF,TGCAGCGTTGATAAGTTGAGCTCGCAGGGCCGGGCCCAGTACTTC
TRBV6-1,.,TRBJ2-2,few,17,CASSPKGLSGNTGELFF,TGTGCCAGCAGTCCCAAGGGGTTGTCGGGGAACACCGGGGAGCTGTTTTTT
TRBV7-9,.,TRBJ2-1,.,12,CASSFPGAEQFF,TGTGCCAGCAGCTTTCCGGGTGCTGAGCAGTTCTTC
TRBV20-1,.,TRBJ1-2,.,13,CSARVNRDYGYTF,TGCAGTGCTAGAGTTAACAGGGACTATGGCTACACCTTC